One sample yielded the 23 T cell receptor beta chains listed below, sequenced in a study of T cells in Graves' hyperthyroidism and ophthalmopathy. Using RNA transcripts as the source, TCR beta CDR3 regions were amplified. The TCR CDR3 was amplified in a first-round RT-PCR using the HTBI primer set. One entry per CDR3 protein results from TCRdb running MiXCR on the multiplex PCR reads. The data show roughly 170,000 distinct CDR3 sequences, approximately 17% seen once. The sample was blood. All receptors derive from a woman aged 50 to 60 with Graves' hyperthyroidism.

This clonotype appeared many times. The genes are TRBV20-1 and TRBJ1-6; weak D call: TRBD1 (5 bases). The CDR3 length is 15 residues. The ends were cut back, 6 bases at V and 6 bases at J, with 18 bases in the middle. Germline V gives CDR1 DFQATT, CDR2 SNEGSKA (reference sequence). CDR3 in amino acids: CSATPGGRGNSPLHF. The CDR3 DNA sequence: TGCAGTGCCACTCCCGGGGGAAGGGGTAATTCACCCCTCCACTTT.

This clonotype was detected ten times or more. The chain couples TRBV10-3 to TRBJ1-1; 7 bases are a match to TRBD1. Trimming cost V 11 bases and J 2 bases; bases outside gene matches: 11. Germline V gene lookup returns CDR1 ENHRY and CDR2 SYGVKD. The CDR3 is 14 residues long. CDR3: CAASPQGGNTEAFF. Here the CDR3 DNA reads TGTGCCGCGAGCCCGCAGGGGGGCAACACTGAAGCTTTCTTT.

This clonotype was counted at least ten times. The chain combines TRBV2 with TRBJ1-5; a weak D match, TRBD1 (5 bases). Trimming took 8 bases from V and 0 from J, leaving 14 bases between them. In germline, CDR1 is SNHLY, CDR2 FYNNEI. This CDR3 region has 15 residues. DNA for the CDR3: TGTGCCAGCCAGGCGGTCAGGGCTAGCAATCAGCCCCAGCATTTT. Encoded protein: CASQAVRASNQPQHF.

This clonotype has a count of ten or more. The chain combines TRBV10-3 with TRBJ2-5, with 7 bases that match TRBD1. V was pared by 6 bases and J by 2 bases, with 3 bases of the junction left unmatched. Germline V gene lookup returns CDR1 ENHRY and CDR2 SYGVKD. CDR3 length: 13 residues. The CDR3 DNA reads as TGTGCCATCAGCGGGACAGAACAAGAGACCCAGTACTTC. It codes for CAISGTEQETQYF.

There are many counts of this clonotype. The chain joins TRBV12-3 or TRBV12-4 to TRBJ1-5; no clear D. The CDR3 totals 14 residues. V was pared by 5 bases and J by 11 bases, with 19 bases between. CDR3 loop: CASSQVGSDSAQHF. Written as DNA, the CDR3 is TGTGCCAGCAGTCAGGTTGGGTCGGATTCGGCCCAGCATTTT.

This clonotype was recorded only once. This CDR3 is CASSEEGASTF. The CDR3 nucleotides are TGTGCCAGCAGTGAAGAGGGGGCATCGACCTTC. V and J are TRBV2 and TRBJ1-2, with TRBD1 identical over 7 bases. Germline-derived CDR1 and CDR2 are SNHLY and FYNNEI. This CDR3 spans 11 amino acids. V was pared by 1 base and J by 14 bases, with 4 bases of the junction left unmatched.

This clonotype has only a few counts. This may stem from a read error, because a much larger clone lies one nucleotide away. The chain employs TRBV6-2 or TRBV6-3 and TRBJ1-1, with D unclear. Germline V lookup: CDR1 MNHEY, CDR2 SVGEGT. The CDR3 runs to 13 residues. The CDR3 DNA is TGTGCCAGCAGTTTCGGACTCATCACTGAAGCTCTCTTT. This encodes CASSFGLITEALF.

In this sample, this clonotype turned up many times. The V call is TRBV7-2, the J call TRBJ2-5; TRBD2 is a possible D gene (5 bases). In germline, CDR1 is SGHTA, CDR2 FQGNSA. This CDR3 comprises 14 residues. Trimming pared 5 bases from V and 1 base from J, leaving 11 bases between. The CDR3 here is CASSISGLQETQYF. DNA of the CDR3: TGTGCCAGCAGCATAAGCGGCCTCCAAGAGACCCAGTACTTC.

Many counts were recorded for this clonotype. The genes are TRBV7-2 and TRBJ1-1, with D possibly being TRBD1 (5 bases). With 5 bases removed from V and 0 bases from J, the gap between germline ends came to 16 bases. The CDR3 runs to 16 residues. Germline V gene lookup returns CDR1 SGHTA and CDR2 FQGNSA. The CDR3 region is CASSLGLTVMNTEAFF. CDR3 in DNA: TGTGCCAGCAGCCTCGGACTGACAGTCATGAACACTGAAGCTTTCTTT.

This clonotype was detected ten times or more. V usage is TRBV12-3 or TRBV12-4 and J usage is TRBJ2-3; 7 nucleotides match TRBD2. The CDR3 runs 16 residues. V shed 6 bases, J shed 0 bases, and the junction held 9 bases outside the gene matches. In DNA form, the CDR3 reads TGTGCCAGCAGCCCCCCCAGCGGGGCCAGCACAGATACGCAGTATTTT. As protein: CASSPPSGASTDTQYF.

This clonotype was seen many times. The CDR3 here is CASSLALDEQYF. The CDR3 coding sequence is TGTGCCAGCAGCTTAGCCCTCGACGAGCAGTACTTC. The rearrangement links TRBV7-6 to TRBJ2-7; D gene ambiguous. The CDR3 spans 12 residues. The V gene's germline CDR1 is SGHVS and CDR2 FNYEAQ. V lost 0 bases and J 5 bases, leaving 5 bases between the germline ends.

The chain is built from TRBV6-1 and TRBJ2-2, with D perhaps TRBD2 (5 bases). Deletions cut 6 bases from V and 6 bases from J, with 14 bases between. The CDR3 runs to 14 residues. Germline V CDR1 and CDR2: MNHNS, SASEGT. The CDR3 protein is CASSPELVPGELFF. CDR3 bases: TGTGCCAGCAGCCCCGAACTAGTCCCCGGGGAGCTGTTTTTT.

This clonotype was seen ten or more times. The CDR3 loop is CASSFYTDNEQFF. DNA for the CDR3: TGTGCCAGCAGCTTTTACACAGACAATGAGCAGTTCTTC. This rearrangement joins TRBV11-2 to TRBJ2-1; D gene ambiguous. Between the trimmed V and J ends, which lost 3 bases and 5 bases, there was a span of 8 bases. CDR3 length: 13 residues. Germline lookup yields CDR1 SGHAT and CDR2 FQNNGV.

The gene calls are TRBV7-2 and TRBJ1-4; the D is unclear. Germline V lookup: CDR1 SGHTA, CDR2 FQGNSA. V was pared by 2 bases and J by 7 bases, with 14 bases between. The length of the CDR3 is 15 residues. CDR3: CASSLKSGLSEKLFF. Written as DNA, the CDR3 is TGTGCCAGCAGCTTAAAGTCGGGTTTGAGTGAAAAACTGTTTTTT.

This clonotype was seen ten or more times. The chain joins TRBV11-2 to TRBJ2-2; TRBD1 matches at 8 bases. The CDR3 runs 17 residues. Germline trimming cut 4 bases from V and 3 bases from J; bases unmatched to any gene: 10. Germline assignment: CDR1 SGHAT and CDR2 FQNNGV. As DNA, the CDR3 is TGTGCCAGCAGCTCCCCCTTCCCAGGGGGCTACACCGGGGAGCTGTTTTTT. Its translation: CASSSPFPGGYTGELFF. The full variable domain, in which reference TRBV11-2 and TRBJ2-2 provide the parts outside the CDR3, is EAGVAQSPRYKIIEKRQSVAFWCNPISGHATLYWYQQILGQGPKLLIQFQNNGVVDDSQLPKDRFSAERLKGVDSTLKIQPAKLEDSAVYLCASSSPFPGGYTGELFFGEGSRLTVL.

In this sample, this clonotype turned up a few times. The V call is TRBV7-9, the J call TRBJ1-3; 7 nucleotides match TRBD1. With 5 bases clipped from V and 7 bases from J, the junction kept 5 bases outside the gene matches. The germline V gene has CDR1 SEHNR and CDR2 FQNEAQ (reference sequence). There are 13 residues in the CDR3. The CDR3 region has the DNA TGTGCCAGCAGCGCCGCAGGGGGGAACACCATATATTTT. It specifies CASSAAGGNTIYF. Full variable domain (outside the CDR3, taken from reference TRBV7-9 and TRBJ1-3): DTGVSQNPRHKITKRGQNVTFRCDPISEHNRLYWYRQTLGQGPEFLTYFQNEAQLEKSRLLSDRFSAERPKGSFSTLEIQRTEQGDSAMYLCASSAAGGNTIYFGEGSWLTVV.

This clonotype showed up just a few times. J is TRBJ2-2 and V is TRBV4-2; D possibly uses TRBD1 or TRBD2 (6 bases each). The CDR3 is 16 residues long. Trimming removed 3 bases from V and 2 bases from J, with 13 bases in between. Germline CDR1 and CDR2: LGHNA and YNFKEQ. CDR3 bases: TGTGCCAGCAGCCACCGGGGGCTAGACAACACCGGGGAGCTGTTTTTT. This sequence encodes CASSHRGLDNTGELFF.

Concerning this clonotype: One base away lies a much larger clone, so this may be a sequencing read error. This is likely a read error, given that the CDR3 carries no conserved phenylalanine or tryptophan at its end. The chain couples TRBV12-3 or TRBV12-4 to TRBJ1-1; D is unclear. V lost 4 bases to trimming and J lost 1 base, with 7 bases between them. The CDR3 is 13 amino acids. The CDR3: CASSSQANTEAFC. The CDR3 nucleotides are TGTGCCAGCAGTTCGCAGGCGAACACTGAAGCTTTCTGT.

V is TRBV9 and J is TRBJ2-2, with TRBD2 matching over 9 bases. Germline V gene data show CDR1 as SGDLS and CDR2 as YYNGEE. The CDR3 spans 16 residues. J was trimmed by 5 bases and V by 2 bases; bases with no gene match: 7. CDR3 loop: CASSVGSGSGTGELFF. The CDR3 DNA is TGTGCCAGCAGCGTCGGTAGCGGGAGTGGGACCGGGGAGCTGTTTTTT.

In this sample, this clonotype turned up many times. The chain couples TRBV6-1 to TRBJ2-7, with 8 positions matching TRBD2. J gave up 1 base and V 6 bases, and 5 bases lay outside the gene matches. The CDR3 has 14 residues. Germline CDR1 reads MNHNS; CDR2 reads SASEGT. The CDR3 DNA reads TGTGCCAGCAGAAGGACTAGCTCTTCCTACGAGCAGTACTTC. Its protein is CASRRTSSSYEQYF.

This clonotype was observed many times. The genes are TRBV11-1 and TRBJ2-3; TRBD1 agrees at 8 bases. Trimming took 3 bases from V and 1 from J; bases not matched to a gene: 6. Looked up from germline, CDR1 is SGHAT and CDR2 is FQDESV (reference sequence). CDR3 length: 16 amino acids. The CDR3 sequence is CASSFHGTGRTDTQYF. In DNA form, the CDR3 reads TGTGCCAGCAGCTTCCACGGGACAGGTCGCACAGATACGCAGTATTTT.

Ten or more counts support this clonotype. The chain's CDR3 is CASSVAPSLEAFF. DNA for the CDR3: TGTGCCAGCAGCGTAGCTCCGAGCCTTGAAGCTTTCTTT. V is TRBV9 and J is TRBJ1-1, with unresolved D. The CDR3 has 13 residues. CDR1 is SGDLS and CDR2 is YYNGEE in the germline V gene. V gave up 0 bases and J gave up 7 bases, with 10 bases separating them.

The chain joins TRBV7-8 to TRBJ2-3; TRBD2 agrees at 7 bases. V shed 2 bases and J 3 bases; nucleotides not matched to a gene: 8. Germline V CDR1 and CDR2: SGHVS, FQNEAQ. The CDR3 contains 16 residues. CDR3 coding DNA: TGTGCCAGCAGCTTATTAGGCGCGGGAGCTACAGATACGCAGTATTTT. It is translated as CASSLLGAGATDTQYF.